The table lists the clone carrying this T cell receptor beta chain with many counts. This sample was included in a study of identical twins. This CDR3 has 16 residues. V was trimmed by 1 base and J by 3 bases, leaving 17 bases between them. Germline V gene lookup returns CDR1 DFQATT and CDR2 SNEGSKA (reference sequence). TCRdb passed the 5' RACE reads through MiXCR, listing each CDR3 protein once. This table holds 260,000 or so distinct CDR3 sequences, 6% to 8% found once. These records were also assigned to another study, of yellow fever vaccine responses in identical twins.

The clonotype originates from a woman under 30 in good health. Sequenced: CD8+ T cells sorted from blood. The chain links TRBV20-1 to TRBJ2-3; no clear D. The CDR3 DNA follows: TGCAGTGCTAGAGGTGTAGACACATTCGAAACAGATACGCAGTATTTT. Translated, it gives CSARGVDTFETDTQYF.